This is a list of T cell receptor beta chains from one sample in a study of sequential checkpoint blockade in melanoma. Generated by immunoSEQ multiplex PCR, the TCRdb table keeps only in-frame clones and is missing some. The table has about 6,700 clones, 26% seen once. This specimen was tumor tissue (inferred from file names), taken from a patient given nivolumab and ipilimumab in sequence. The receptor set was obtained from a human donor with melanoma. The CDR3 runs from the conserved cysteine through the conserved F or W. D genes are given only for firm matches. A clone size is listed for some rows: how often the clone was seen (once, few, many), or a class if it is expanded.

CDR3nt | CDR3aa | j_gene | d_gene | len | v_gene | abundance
TGTGCCAGCAGTTTATCGGGACAGGGAGGCTATGGCTACACCTTC | CASSLSGQGGYGYTF | TRBJ1-2 | TRBD1 | 15 | TRBV28 | few
TGTGCCAGCAGTGAGGGCCCGAGCTCTGGAAACACCATATATTTT | CASSEGPSSGNTIYF | TRBJ1-3 | - | 15 | TRBV6-8 | large
TGTGCCAGCAGCTTAACCGAAACAGGGGTCTATGGCTACACCTTC | CASSLTETGVYGYTF | TRBJ1-2 | TRBD1 | 15 | TRBV11-3 | -
TGCGCCAGCAGCTTGAGTCAGCTAACGAATTCACCCCTCCACTTT | CASSLSQLTNSPLHF | TRBJ1-6 | - | 15 | TRBV5-1 | -
TGCGCCAGCAGCTTGACAGGGGGTAGCAATCAGCCCCAGCATTTT | CASSLTGGSNQPQHF | TRBJ1-5 | TRBD1 | 15 | TRBV5-1 | -
TGCGCCAGCAGCTCACAGGGGACCTTGGGCAATGAGCAGTTCTTC | CASSSQGTLGNEQFF | TRBJ2-1 | TRBD1 | 15 | TRBV5-1 | few
TGCGCCAGCAGTCCGGGTGGGCCCAATTCACCCCTCCACTTT | CASSPGGPNSPLHF | TRBJ1-6 | - | 14 | TRBV5-1 | -
TGTGCCAGCAGTTACATATCCGTTGGGGGAACAAGCTCTGGAAACACCATATATTTT | CASSYISVGGTSSGNTIYF | TRBJ1-3 | - | 19 | TRBV6-8 | medium-sized
TGTGCCAGCAGCTTAGGCATTAGGGAGCAAGAGACCCAGTACTTC | CASSLGIREQETQYF | TRBJ2-5 | - | 15 | TRBV11-3 | medium-sized
TGTGCCAGCAGCCCGGACGGATCCCTACAGACCCAGTACTTC | CASSPDGSLQTQYF | TRBJ2-5 | - | 14 | TRBV11-3 | many
TGTGCCAGCACCCTGGGGTGGCGTTCACCCCTCCACTTT | CASTLGWRSPLHF | TRBJ1-6 | - | 13 | TRBV6-8 | few
TGTGCCAGCAGCGTACGACGGACAGGCTACACCGGGGAGCTGTTTTTT | CASSVRRTGYTGELFF | TRBJ2-2 | TRBD1 | 16 | TRBV11-3 | many
TGTGCCAGCACCCACCCGGGCCGAATTAAGTGGGGCTACACCTTC | CASTHPGRIKWGYTF | TRBJ1-2 | - | 15 | TRBV11-3 | -
TGTGCCTGGAGTGTAGGACAGACAGATACGCAGTATTTT | CAWSVGQTDTQYF | TRBJ2-3 | - | 13 | TRBV30 | few
TGTGCCAGCAGTGCGGGACAGGGGACGGGACAGCCCCAGCATTTT | CASSAGQGTGQPQHF | TRBJ1-5 | TRBD1 | 15 | TRBV6-8 | few
TGCAGCGCCCGGCCCCTAGCGAGGGTTGAGACCCAGTACTTC | CSARPLARVETQYF | TRBJ2-5 | - | 14 | TRBV29-1 | -
TGTGCCAGCAGCCCTGGGGACGGAGGTTACAATGAGCAGTTCTTC | CASSPGDGGYNEQFF | TRBJ2-1 | - | 15 | TRBV11-3 | many
TGTGCCAGCAGCCAGGGACAGGGACCGAATGAAAAACTGTTTTTT | CASSQGQGPNEKLFF | TRBJ1-4 | TRBD1 | 15 | TRBV14 | few
TGTGCCTGGGGAGCGGGAAGGATCTACAATGAGCAGTTCTTC | CAWGAGRIYNEQFF | TRBJ2-1 | TRBD2 | 14 | TRBV30 | -
TGTGCCAGTAGTATTAGCAGGGGACGGAATGAAAAACTGTTTTTT | CASSISRGRNEKLFF | TRBJ1-4 | - | 15 | TRBV19 | medium-sized
TGTGCCTGGAGTGTATTTGGGACCCTGAACACTGAAGCTTTCTTT | CAWSVFGTLNTEAFF | TRBJ1-1 | - | 15 | TRBV30 | few
TGTGCCAGCAGAAAGCGTGGGACAGGGACGATAACCTACGAGCAGTACTTC | CASRKRGTGTITYEQYF | TRBJ2-7 | TRBD1 | 17 | TRBV6-8 | many
TGCGCCAGCAGCTTGGGACTAGCGGAGCAAGAGACCCAGTACTTC | CASSLGLAEQETQYF | TRBJ2-5 | TRBD2 | 15 | TRBV5-1 | -
TGCAGCGTCGGAAAATCAGGGGGACAAGAGACCCAGTACTTC | CSVGKSGGQETQYF | TRBJ2-5 | TRBD1 | 14 | TRBV29-1 | -
TGTGCCACCAGCGCTTCCCTAAGGGACAGGGCTAATGAAAAACTGTTTTTT | CATSASLRDRANEKLFF | TRBJ1-4 | TRBD1 | 17 | TRBV15 | few
TGCGCCAGCAGACCTGGACTAGCGGGAGGGGGGACCCAGTACTTC | CASRPGLAGGGTQYF | TRBJ2-5 | TRBD2 | 15 | TRBV10-2 | -
TGTGCCAGCAGTTCAGACAGGGGAATCTATGGCTACACCTTC | CASSSDRGIYGYTF | TRBJ1-2 | TRBD1 | 14 | TRBV28 | -
TGTGCCAGCAGGTACAGGGGGTGGGATGAAAAACTGTTTTTT | CASRYRGWDEKLFF | TRBJ1-4 | TRBD1 | 14 | TRBV6-8 | few
TGTGCCAGCAGCGCAATACAGGGGGGGAATCAGCCCCAGCATTTT | CASSAIQGGNQPQHF | TRBJ1-5 | TRBD1 | 15 | TRBV6-8 | many
TGTGCCAGCAGGCGGGAGGCAGCCACTGAAGCTTTCTTT | CASRREAATEAFF | TRBJ1-1 | - | 13 | TRBV7-2 | many
TGCGCCAGCAGCCAAGCCCAGGTGTGGCGACAGTTCTTGAACACTGAAGCTTTCTTT | CASSQAQVWRQFLNTEAFF | TRBJ1-1 | - | 19 | TRBV4-1 | -
TGTGCCAGCTCACCGGGACAGCAGAACACCGGGGAGCTGTTTTTT | CASSPGQQNTGELFF | TRBJ2-2 | TRBD1 | 15 | TRBV18 | -
TGTGCCAGCAGTCGACAGGCAACCTACGAGCAGTACTTC | CASSRQATYEQYF | TRBJ2-7 | - | 13 | TRBV6-8 | -
TGTGCCACCAGCAGAGGTGGAGGGGGGGCTTACACCGGGGAGCTGTTTTTT | CATSRGGGGAYTGELFF | TRBJ2-2 | - | 17 | TRBV15 | -
TGCGCCAGCAGCTTGGGTGGGACAGGACTTAACTATGGCTACACCTTC | CASSLGGTGLNYGYTF | TRBJ1-2 | TRBD1 | 16 | TRBV5-1 | -
- | CASSFGAGTGAYEQYF | TRBJ2-7 | - | 16 | TRBV28 | few
TGTGCCAGCAGTTACTCCGGGGACAGCATTTATGGCTACACCTTC | CASSYSGDSIYGYTF | TRBJ1-2 | TRBD1 | 15 | TRBV6-8 | many
TGTGCCAGCAGCTTAACCCGGGACGCGCGTGAGCAGTTCTTC | CASSLTRDAREQFF | TRBJ2-1 | - | 14 | TRBV11-3 | many
TGTGCCAGTACCAAAAGAGGGGAACTAATTTCTGGGGCCAACGTCCTGACTTTC | CASTKRGELISGANVLTF | TRBJ2-6 | - | 18 | TRBV19 | -
TGTGCCAGCAGTTTTACAGGGGCGGGAACAGATACGCAGTATTTT | CASSFTGAGTDTQYF | TRBJ2-3 | - | 15 | TRBV6-8 | medium-sized
TGTGCCATTGCCAACAGGGGGGGGGCCAGCTCGGAGGGTTACGAGCAGTACTTC | CAIANRGGASSEGYEQYF | TRBJ2-7 | - | 18 | TRBV6-8 | few
TGTGCCAGCTCACCGGGAGCGGGAAACGGTAACGAGCAGTACTTC | CASSPGAGNGNEQYF | TRBJ2-7 | TRBD2 | 15 | TRBV18 | few
TGTGCCAGCAGCCTCCTAGGGGGTAACTATGGCTACACCTTC | CASSLLGGNYGYTF | TRBJ1-2 | - | 14 | TRBV11-3 | medium-sized
TGTGCAAGTCGCTCGGGGACTAGCCAAGAGACCCAGTACTTC | CASRSGTSQETQYF | TRBJ2-5 | - | 14 | TRBV12-2 | few
TGTGCCAGTAGTATAGGTCAGGGGGCGGTCTACGAGCAGTACTTC | CASSIGQGAVYEQYF | TRBJ2-7 | TRBD1 | 15 | TRBV19 | -
TGTGCCAGCAGCTCCCCGACAGACTATGGCTACACCTTC | CASSSPTDYGYTF | TRBJ1-2 | - | 13 | TRBV7-2 | many
TGTGCCAGCAGTTTCTTCGGGACGGCCTCCTACGAGCAGTACTTC | CASSFFGTASYEQYF | TRBJ2-7 | - | 15 | TRBV28 | -
TGTGCCAGCAACAATCGCGGTGAAGCTTTCTTT | CASNNRGEAFF | TRBJ1-1 | - | 11 | TRBV6-7 | -
TGCGCCAGCAGCCAAGATCGAACTAGCGGGGGGGTGGAGACCCAGTACTTC | CASSQDRTSGGVETQYF | TRBJ2-5 | TRBD2 | 17 | TRBV4-1 | few
TGTGCCAGCAGCTTCCCGGGATCTCTCTATGGCTACACCTTC | CASSFPGSLYGYTF | TRBJ1-2 | - | 14 | TRBV11-3 | many
TGTGCCGGGAAACAGGGGTATGGCTACACCTTC | CAGKQGYGYTF | TRBJ1-2 | TRBD1 | 11 | TRBV19 | -
TGTGCCAGCAGTTACTCCCACGGGAGGGAAAAACTGTTTTTT | CASSYSHGREKLFF | TRBJ1-4 | - | 14 | TRBV6-8 | -
TGTGCCAGCAGCCTGGGACAGGGGGCGGGTAATGAGCAGTTCTTC | CASSLGQGAGNEQFF | TRBJ2-1 | TRBD1 | 15 | TRBV14 | few
TGTGCCAGCTCACCACTTCATACAGGGGGACTCGAAGAGACCCAGTACTTC | CASSPLHTGGLEETQYF | TRBJ2-5 | TRBD1 | 17 | TRBV18 | -